These 12 T cell receptor beta chains share one sample of origin, sequenced in a study of blood T cell repertoires in COVID-19. Repertoires were generated with immunoSEQ multiplex PCR, while TCRdb's copy carries only in-frame clones and drops some. The table shows 80,000 to 95,000 clones, with around 90% occurring only once. Sequencing was carried out using peripheral blood. These receptors were collected from a woman between 70 and 85 years old with acute or convalescent COVID-19.

The chain uses TRBV6-4 and TRBJ1-2; no clear D. The CDR3 consists of 12 residues. Germline CDR1 is MRHNA and CDR2 is SNTAGT. V was clipped by 2 bases and J by 6 bases, with 7 bases between them. CDR3 DNA sequence: TGTGCCAGCAGTGACAGCTCCCATGGCTACACCTTC. It codes for CASSDSSHGYTF.

The chain joins TRBV2 to TRBJ1-4; no firm D call. Germline CDR1 and CDR2: SNHLY and FYNNEI. V lost 4 bases and J lost 2, with 14 bases in between. The CDR3 sequence is 16 residues long. Here the CDR3 reads CASSVLRKATNEKLFF. The CDR3 region has the DNA TGTGCCAGCAGTGTCCTAAGGAAAGCGACTAATGAAAAACTGTTTTTT.

The J gene is TRBJ2-7, the V gene TRBV28; TRBD2 matches 7 bases. Per germline, CDR1 MDHEN and CDR2 SYDVKM. This CDR3 comprises 16 residues. V trimming: 2 bases; J trimming: 0 bases; junction bases outside the gene matches: 7. CDR3 loop: CASSLVLGRDSYEQYF. As DNA, the CDR3 is TGTGCCAGCAGTTTAGTCCTAGGGAGGGACTCCTACGAGCAGTACTTC.

The chain carries TRBV6-5 and TRBJ1-3; D is perhaps TRBD1 (5 bases). Trimming removed 8 bases from V and 3 bases from J, with 14 bases in between. Per the germline V gene, CDR1 is MNHEY and CDR2 is SVGAGI. The CDR3 runs 14 residues. The CDR3 spells CASSGGRGGNTIYF. The CDR3 region has the DNA TGTGCCAGCTCGGGGGGTAGAGGTGGAAACACCATATATTTT.

This clone is a singleton in its sample. The gene calls are TRBV10-2 and TRBJ2-3; D is unresolved. The CDR3 totals 16 residues. Germline V lookup: CDR1 WSHSY, CDR2 SAAADI. V lost 4 bases and J lost 0, with 14 bases in between. CDR3 in DNA: TGCGCCAGCAGTGGTGTTAGCTTTACTAGCACAGATACGCAGTATTTT. Amino acid sequence: CASSGVSFTSTDTQYF.

This chain links TRBV18 with TRBJ2-5; the D gene is possibly TRBD2 (5 bases). Trimming took off 3 bases at V and 2 bases at J, with 13 bases between the two ends. The CDR3 extends over 15 amino acids. The germline V gene encodes CDR1 KGHSH and CDR2 LQKENI. The CDR3 reads CASSPAGKLQETQYF. DNA of the CDR3: TGTGCCAGCTCACCTGCCGGGAAGCTACAAGAGACCCAGTACTTC.

The gene calls are TRBV11-3 and TRBJ2-4, with D perhaps TRBD1 (5 bases). There are 14 residues in the CDR3. V was trimmed by 3 bases and J by 7 bases, leaving 13 bases between them. Germline V gene data show CDR1 as SGHNT and CDR2 as YENEEA. The CDR3 protein is CASSFMVGPNIQYF. In DNA form, the CDR3 reads TGTGCCAGCAGCTTTATGGTGGGGCCCAACATTCAGTACTTC. The full variable domain, rest sourced from reference TRBV11-3 and TRBJ2-4, is EAGVVQSPRYKIIEKKQPVAFWCNPISGHNTLYWYLQNLGQGPELLIRYENEEAVDDSQLPKDRFSAERLKGVDSTLKIQPAELGDSAVYLCASSFMVGPNIQYFGAGTRLSVL.

The gene calls are TRBV28 and TRBJ1-2; the D gene is possibly TRBD1 (5 bases). This CDR3 has 15 amino acids. Germline lookup yields CDR1 MDHEN and CDR2 SYDVKM. Trimming removed 1 base from V and 0 bases from J, with 9 bases in between. Here the CDR3 DNA reads TGTGCCAGCAGTTTATCCCCACAGGCTAACTATGGCTACACCTTC. Amino acid sequence: CASSLSPQANYGYTF.

This clone showed up just once. The chain has TRBV24-1 and TRBJ2-5; tentatively, D is TRBD1 (7 bases). Germline CDR1 KGHDR, CDR2 SFDVKD. The CDR3 runs 15 residues. Trimming took off 3 bases at V and 5 bases at J, with 15 bases between the two ends. The CDR3 is CATSDRQGGVETQYF. Here the CDR3 DNA reads TGTGCCACCAGTGATAGGCAGGGGGGAGTGGAGACCCAGTACTTC.

The chain is built from TRBV6-2 or TRBV6-3 and TRBJ1-5, with D possibly matching TRBD1 (5 bases). This CDR3 has 17 residues. Germline CDR1 is MNHEY and CDR2 is SVGEGT. Trimming removed 6 bases at V and 1 base at J, with 19 bases between. The DNA of the CDR3 is TGTGCCAGCAGCGAAGGCGGGGCAGGTCAGAGCAATCAGCCCCAGCATTTT. This codes for CASSEGGAGQSNQPQHF.

This clone was seen once. The V call is TRBV28, the J call TRBJ2-5; 9 nucleotides line up with TRBD2. Germline CDR1 reads MDHEN; CDR2 reads SYDVKM. The CDR3 length is 15 residues. V lost 5 bases to trimming and J lost 1 base; unmatched junction nucleotides: 5. CDR3: CASSQAGLAQETQYF. The DNA of the CDR3 is TGTGCCAGCAGTCAAGCGGGACTAGCCCAAGAGACCCAGTACTTC.

CDR3 region: CASSDSWMRLGLLRDEQYV. The CDR3 DNA follows: TGTGCCAGCAGTGACTCGTGGATGCGGCTAGGACTCCTTAGGGACGAGCAGTACGTC. The J gene is TRBJ2-7, the V gene TRBV6-4; D is possibly TRBD2 (5 bases). Germline lookup yields CDR1 MRHNA and CDR2 SNTAGT. Trimming cost V 0 bases and J 5 bases, with 26 bases left between them. The CDR3 runs 19 residues.